A single sample is the source of the 9 T cell receptor beta chains below, sequenced in a study of T cells after posttransplantation cyclophosphamide. Generated by immunoSEQ multiplex PCR, the TCRdb table keeps only in-frame clones and is missing some. Of about 1,900 clones in the sample, less than 95% are singletons; the top ten hold just under 3%. The specimen was CD4+ T cells sorted from bone marrow. These receptors originate from a woman aged 45-65 years in good health and a related stem cell transplant donor.

The chain recombines TRBV9 with TRBJ2-2; tentative D call: TRBD2 (6 bases). Per germline, CDR1 SGDLS and CDR2 YYNGEE. The CDR3 covers 17 residues. Between the trimmed V and J ends, which lost 0 bases and 0 bases, there was a span of 12 bases. CDR3 region: CASSVDSGLTNTGELFF. Here the CDR3 DNA reads TGTGCCAGCAGCGTAGATAGCGGATTAACGAACACCGGGGAGCTGTTTTTT.

V is TRBV5-1 and J is TRBJ1-1; no definite D call. With 4 bases removed from V and 6 bases from J, the gap between germline ends came to 13 bases. The CDR3 contains 13 residues. Germline CDR1 SGHRS, CDR2 YFSETQ. The CDR3 coding sequence is TGCGCCAGCAGCAGGCCGCCCGGGGCTGAAGCTTTCTTT. Amino acid sequence: CASSRPPGAEAFF.

V and J are TRBV18 and TRBJ2-5, with D possibly TRBD2 on 6 matching bases. The CDR3 covers 14 residues. Germline values: CDR1 KGHSH, CDR2 LQKENI. Trimming removed 1 base at V and 0 bases at J, with 6 bases between. The CDR3 spells CASSPRGDQETQYF. The CDR3 nucleotides are TGTGCCAGCTCACCACGCGGGGACCAAGAGACCCAGTACTTC.

This clone appeared a single time. This chain links TRBV9 with TRBJ1-3, with D possibly TRBD1 on 5 matching bases. With 4 bases removed from V and 0 bases from J, the gap between germline ends came to 14 bases. The CDR3 is 16 amino acids. In germline, CDR1 is SGDLS, CDR2 YYNGEE. This chain's CDR3 is CASSPVTALSGNTIYF. The CDR3 nucleotides read TGTGCCAGCAGCCCAGTGACAGCGCTCTCTGGAAACACCATATATTTT.

This rearrangement joins TRBV9 to TRBJ1-5; TRBD1 matches at 9 bases. This CDR3 has 14 amino acids. The V and J ends lost 0 bases and 9 bases, in that order; junction bases with no gene match: 4. Germline CDR1 is SGDLS and CDR2 is YYNGEE. CDR3 in DNA: TGTGCCAGCAGCGTAGGTGGGACAGGGTCGCCCCAGCATTTT. Translating gives CASSVGGTGSPQHF.

Worth noting for this clone: Additional DNA sequences in this sample encode the identical CDR3. V and J are TRBV29-1 and TRBJ2-2, with TRBD2 matching 11 bases. Trimming cost V 6 bases and J 7 bases; bases outside gene matches: 10. CDR3 size: 15 residues. The germline CDR1 and CDR2 sequences are SQVTM and ANQGSEA. CDR3 amino acids: CSVAILAGAGGELFF. DNA of the CDR3: TGCAGCGTCGCCATACTAGCGGGAGCGGGCGGGGAGCTGTTTTTT.

Only a few counts were recorded for this clone. The rearrangement uses TRBV19 and TRBJ2-3, with D tentatively TRBD2 (5 bases). Germline V gives CDR1 LNHDA, CDR2 SQIVND (reference sequence). Trimming removed 3 bases from V and 0 bases from J, with 13 bases in between. The CDR3 totals 16 residues. This chain's CDR3 is CASSMVAEASTDTQYF. DNA of the CDR3: TGTGCCAGTAGTATGGTGGCGGAGGCTAGCACAGATACGCAGTATTTT.

The V and J genes are TRBV5-8 and TRBJ1-3, with 12 bases that match TRBD1. The trim removed 0 bases at V and 3 bases at J, leaving 4 bases unmatched. Germline V lookup: CDR1 SGHTS, CDR2 YDEGEE. The CDR3 contains 17 residues. The CDR3 reads CASSLVGTGGYGNTIYF. The CDR3, as DNA: TGTGCCAGCAGCTTGGTCGGGACAGGGGGCTATGGAAACACCATATATTTT.

The chain couples TRBV4-2 to TRBJ1-1; the match to TRBD1 covers 7 bases. V trimming: 4 bases; J trimming: 4 bases; junction bases outside the gene matches: 6. From germline, CDR1 is LGHNA and CDR2 YNFKEQ. This CDR3 is built from 14 residues. CDR3 amino acids: CASSRRQGGTEAFF. CDR3 bases: TGTGCCAGCAGCCGAAGACAGGGCGGCACTGAAGCTTTCTTT.